Shown below are 8 T cell receptor beta chains from a single sample sequenced in a study of blood T cell dynamics during melanoma immunotherapy. The sample's time point: week 3, after first cycle of checkpoint inhibitor. Libraries were prepared by immunoSEQ multiplex PCR; TCRdb keeps only in-frame clonotypes and omits some of them. In the table there are some 10,000 clones, about 90% of which are singletons. The sample in question was blood, obtained from a patient treated with checkpoint blockade. These receptors were taken from a human donor with melanoma.

This chain joins TRBV6-1 and TRBJ1-2, with D uncertain. This CDR3 spans 16 amino acids. Germline V gene lookup returns CDR1 MNHNS and CDR2 SASEGT. The V gene lost 0 bases and the J gene lost 0 bases, with 11 bases spanning the gap. As DNA, the CDR3 is TGTGCCAGCAGTGAAGCGGGCCTGGGAGCTAACTATGGCTACACCTTC. Protein: CASSEAGLGANYGYTF.

The J gene is TRBJ2-1, the V gene TRBV13, with D unresolved. This CDR3 spans 15 amino acids. Trimming stripped 0 bases from V and 4 bases from J, with 10 bases between. Looked up from germline, CDR1 is PRHDT and CDR2 is FYEKMQ (reference sequence). This chain's CDR3 is CASSLGRDAYNEQFF. Written as DNA, the CDR3 is TGTGCCAGCAGCTTAGGACGAGACGCATACAATGAGCAGTTCTTC.

The chain links TRBV18 to TRBJ2-5; no definite D call. Germline loops: CDR1 KGHSH, CDR2 LQKENI. CDR3 length equals 14 residues. V lost 3 bases to trimming and J lost 1 base, with 9 bases between them. The CDR3: CASSPLQGQETQYF. The CDR3 coding sequence is TGTGCCAGCTCACCGCTACAAGGCCAAGAGACCCAGTACTTC.

This rearrangement joins TRBV13 to TRBJ2-7; D is ambiguous. V dropped 0 bases and J dropped 6 bases, with 15 bases sitting between them. This CDR3 has 15 residues. Germline loops: CDR1 PRHDT, CDR2 FYEKMQ (reference sequence). This chain's CDR3 is CASSLGSQARVEQYF. Here the CDR3 DNA reads TGTGCCAGCAGCTTAGGCAGCCAAGCAAGAGTCGAGCAGTACTTC.

The CDR3 protein is CASSLVYRGQADTQYF. CDR3 DNA: TGTGCCAGCAGCTTAGTCTACAGGGGGCAGGCAGATACGCAGTATTTT. V usage is TRBV11-2 and J usage is TRBJ2-3; 9 nucleotides agree with TRBD1. V was pared by 1 base and J by 4 bases, with 6 bases of the junction left unmatched. In germline, CDR1 is SGHAT, CDR2 FQNNGV. The CDR3 is 16 residues long.

To note about this clone: Different DNA sequences within this sample yield the same CDR3. This chain joins TRBV27 and TRBJ1-4; maybe TRBD1 (5 bases). The CDR3 is 15 amino acids. Deletions cut 5 bases from V and 7 bases from J, with 17 bases between. The germline CDR1 and CDR2 sequences are MNHEY and SMNVEV (reference sequence). CDR3 region: CASSPGGGYGEKLFF. The CDR3 DNA follows: TGTGCCAGCAGTCCCGGCGGGGGATACGGTGAAAAACTGTTTTTT.

The J gene is TRBJ1-2, the V gene TRBV15; possible D gene TRBD1, 5 bases. Germline V gene data show CDR1 as LNHNV and CDR2 as YYDKDF (reference sequence). CDR3 length: 15 residues. V shed 0 bases and J shed 5 bases, with 13 bases lying between them. The CDR3 is CATSRERGAGYGYTF. In DNA, the CDR3 is TGTGCCACCAGCAGAGAGCGAGGGGCGGGGTATGGCTACACCTTC. The variable domain in full, with the rest retrieved from reference TRBV15 and TRBJ1-2, is DAMVIQNPRYQVTQFGKPVTLSCSQTLNHNVMYWYQQKSSQAPKLLFHYYDKDFNNEADTPDNFQSRRPNTSFCFLDIRSPGLGDTAMYLCATSRERGAGYGYTFGSGTRLTVV.

V is TRBV7-2 and J is TRBJ2-5, with D maybe TRBD2 (5 bases). Trimming took 5 bases from V and 7 from J, leaving 17 bases between them. Germline assignment: CDR1 SGHTA and CDR2 FQGNSA. The CDR3 is made up of 14 amino acids. The CDR3 region is CASSVDQNAGTQYF. The CDR3 bases are TGTGCCAGCAGCGTCGACCAGAACGCGGGGACCCAGTACTTC.